The TCR beta chain described here comes from a study of cytomegalovirus exposure and HLA in healthy donors. Overall study results and limits: The authors later linked a missense DCLRE1C variant to TCR beta V- and J-gene trimming. Around 18,000 TCR beta sequences were associated with HLA alleles at 0.05 false discovery rate in a later analysis. It was only CMV serostatus that was available as immune exposure information.

For this clone: Its antigen is as yet unknown.

PCR amplification relied on 60 Vbeta primers (plus 13 Jbeta primers). Clones were read by immunoSEQ multiplex PCR, and TCRdb kept only the in-frame ones, dropping some. The sample includes about 110,000 clones, around 75% of them seen just once. Germline values: CDR1 LGHNA, CDR2 YNFKEQ. CDR3 length equals 15 residues. Unmatched junction bases numbered 4, after V lost 1 base and J lost 4 bases. The V call is TRBV4-2, the J call TRBJ1-5; 7 bases align to TRBD1. This receptor was taken from a female donor in good health and CMV-seronegative. The sequencing input was PBMCs. The CDR3 coding sequence is TGTGCCAGCAGCCAAGCGACAGGGTGGAATCAGCCCCAGCATTTT. Translation gives CASSQATGWNQPQHF.